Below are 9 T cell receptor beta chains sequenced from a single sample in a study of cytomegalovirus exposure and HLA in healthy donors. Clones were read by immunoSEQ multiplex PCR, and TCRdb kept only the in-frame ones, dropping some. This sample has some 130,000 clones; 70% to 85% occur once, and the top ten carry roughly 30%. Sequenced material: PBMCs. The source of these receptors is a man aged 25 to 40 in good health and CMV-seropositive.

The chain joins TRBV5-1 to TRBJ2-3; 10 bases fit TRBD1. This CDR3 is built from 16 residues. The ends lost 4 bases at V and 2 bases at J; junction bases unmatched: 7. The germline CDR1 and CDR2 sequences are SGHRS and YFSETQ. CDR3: CASSPDGTGATDTQYF. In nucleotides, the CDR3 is TGCGCCAGCAGCCCAGACGGGACAGGGGCCACAGATACGCAGTATTTT.

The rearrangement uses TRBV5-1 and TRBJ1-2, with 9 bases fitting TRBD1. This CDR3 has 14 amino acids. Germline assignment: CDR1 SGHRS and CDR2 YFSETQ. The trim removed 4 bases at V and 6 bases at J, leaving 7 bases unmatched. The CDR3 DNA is TGCGCCAGCAGCCTGCGGACAGGGGAGGATGGCTACACCTTC. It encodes CASSLRTGEDGYTF.

CDR3 in DNA: TGTGCCAGCAGCTTGAAGAGGAACAACTATGGCTACACCTTC. Its translation is CASSLKRNNYGYTF. The chain recombines TRBV5-6 with TRBJ1-2; no clear D gene. This CDR3 is built from 14 residues. V lost 1 base, J lost 2 bases, and 9 bases lay in between. Germline CDR1 reads SGHDT; CDR2 reads YYEEEE.

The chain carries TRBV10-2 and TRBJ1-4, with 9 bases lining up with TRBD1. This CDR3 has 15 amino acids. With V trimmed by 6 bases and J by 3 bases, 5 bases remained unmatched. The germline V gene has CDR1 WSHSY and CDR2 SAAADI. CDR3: CASRDRGASNEKLFF. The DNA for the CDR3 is TGCGCCAGCAGAGACAGGGGGGCCTCTAATGAAAAACTGTTTTTT.

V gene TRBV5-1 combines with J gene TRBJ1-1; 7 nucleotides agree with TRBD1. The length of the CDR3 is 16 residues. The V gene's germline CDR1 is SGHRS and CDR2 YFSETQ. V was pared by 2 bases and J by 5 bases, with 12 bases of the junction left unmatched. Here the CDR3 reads CASSFAIQGLGTEAFF. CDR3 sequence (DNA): TGCGCCAGCAGCTTCGCCATACAGGGGTTGGGGACTGAAGCTTTCTTT.

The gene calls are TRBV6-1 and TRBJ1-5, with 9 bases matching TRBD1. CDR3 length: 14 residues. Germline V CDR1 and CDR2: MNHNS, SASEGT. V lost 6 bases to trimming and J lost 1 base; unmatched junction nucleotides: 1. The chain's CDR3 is CASRQGASNQPQHF. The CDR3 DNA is TGTGCCAGCAGACAGGGGGCCAGCAATCAGCCCCAGCATTTT.

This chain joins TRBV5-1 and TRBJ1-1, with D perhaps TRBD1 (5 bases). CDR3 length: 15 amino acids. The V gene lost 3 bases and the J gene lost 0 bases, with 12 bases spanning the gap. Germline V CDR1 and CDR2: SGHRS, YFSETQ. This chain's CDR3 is CASSYGEGMNTEAFF. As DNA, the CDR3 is TGCGCCAGCAGCTACGGGGAGGGGATGAACACTGAAGCTTTCTTT.

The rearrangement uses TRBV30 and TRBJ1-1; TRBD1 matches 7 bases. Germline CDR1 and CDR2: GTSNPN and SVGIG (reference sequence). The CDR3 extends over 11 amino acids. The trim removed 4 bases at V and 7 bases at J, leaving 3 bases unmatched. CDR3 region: CAWTGGFEAFF. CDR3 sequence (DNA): TGTGCCTGGACAGGGGGTTTTGAAGCTTTCTTT. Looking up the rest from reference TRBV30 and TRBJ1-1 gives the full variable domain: SQTIHQWPATLVQPVGSPLSLECTVEGTSNPNLYWYRQAAGRGLQLLFYSVGIGQISSEVPQNLSASRPQDRQFILSSKKLLLSDSGFYLCAWTGGFEAFFGQGTRLTVV.

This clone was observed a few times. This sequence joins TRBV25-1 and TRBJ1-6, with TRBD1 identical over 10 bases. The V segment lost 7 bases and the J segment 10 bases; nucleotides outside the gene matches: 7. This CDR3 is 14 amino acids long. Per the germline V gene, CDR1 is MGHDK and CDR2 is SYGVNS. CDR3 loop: CASTRDRGGSPLHF. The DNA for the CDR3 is TGTGCCAGCACTAGGGACAGGGGAGGCTCACCCCTCCACTTT. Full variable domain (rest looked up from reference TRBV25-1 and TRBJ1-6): EADIYQTPRYLVIGTGKKITLECSQTMGHDKMYWYQQDPGMELHLIHYSYGVNSTEKGDLSSESTVSRIRTEHFPLTLESARPSHTSQYLCASTRDRGGSPLHFGNGTRLTVT.